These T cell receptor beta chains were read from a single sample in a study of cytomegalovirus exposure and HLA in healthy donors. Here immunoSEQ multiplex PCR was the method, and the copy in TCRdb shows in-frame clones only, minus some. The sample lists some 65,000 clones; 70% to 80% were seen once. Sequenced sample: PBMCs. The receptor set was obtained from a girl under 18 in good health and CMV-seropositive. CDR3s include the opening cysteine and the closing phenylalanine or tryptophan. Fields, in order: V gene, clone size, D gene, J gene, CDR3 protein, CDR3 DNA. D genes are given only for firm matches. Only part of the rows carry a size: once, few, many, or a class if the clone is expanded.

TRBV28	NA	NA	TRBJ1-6	CASRPERSINSPLHF	TGTGCCAGCAGGCCTGAGAGATCCATTAATTCACCCCTCCACTTT
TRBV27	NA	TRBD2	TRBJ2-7	CASSAGLVAYEQYF	TGTGCCAGCAGCGCGGGACTAGTCGCCTACGAGCAGTACTTC
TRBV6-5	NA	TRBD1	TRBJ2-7	CASSPGGQGRYEQYF	TGTGCCAGCAGTCCGGGTGGACAGGGTCGTTACGAGCAGTACTTC
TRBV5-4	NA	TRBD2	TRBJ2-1	CASSLGTSGSPSSYNEQFF	TGTGCCAGCAGCTTGGGGACTAGCGGGAGCCCCAGCTCCTACAATGAGCAGTTCTTC
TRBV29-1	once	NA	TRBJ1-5	CSVVAIQGPNQPQHF	TGCAGCGTTGTCGCAATTCAGGGTCCCAATCAGCCCCAGCATTTT
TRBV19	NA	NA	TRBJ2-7	CASTPRGGAYEQYF	TGTGCCAGTACCCCACGAGGGGGGGCCTACGAGCAGTACTTC
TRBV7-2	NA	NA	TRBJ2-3	CASSLTGSTDTQYF	TGTGCCAGCAGCTTAACAGGAAGCACAGATACGCAGTATTTT
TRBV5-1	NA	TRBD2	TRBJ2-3	CASSHVAGGTDTQYF	TGCGCCAGCAGCCATGTAGCGGGAGGTACAGATACGCAGTATTTT
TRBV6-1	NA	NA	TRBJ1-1	CASSEVRWNTEAFF	TGTGCCAGCAGTGAAGTGCGGTGGAACACTGAAGCTTTCTTT
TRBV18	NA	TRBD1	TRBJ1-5	CASSPRDRGNDQPQHF	TGTGCCAGCTCACCACGGGACAGGGGTAACGATCAGCCCCAGCATTTT
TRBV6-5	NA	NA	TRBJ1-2	CASSQTVYGYTF	TGTGCCAGCAGTCAGACAGTCTATGGCTACACCTTC
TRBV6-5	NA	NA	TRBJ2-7	CASSYSTKTPREQYF	TGTGCCAGCAGTTACTCGACTAAAACACCCCGCGAGCAGTACTTC
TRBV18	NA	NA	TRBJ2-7	CASSPAGPYEQYF	TGTGCCAGCTCACCAGCAGGTCCCTACGAGCAGTACTTC
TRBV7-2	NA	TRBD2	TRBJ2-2	CASSPPSGGTGELFF	TGTGCCAGCAGCCCCCCCTCGGGGGGCACCGGGGAGCTGTTTTTT
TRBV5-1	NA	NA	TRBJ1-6	CASSIGQSNSPLHF	TGCGCCAGCAGCATCGGACAGTCTAATTCACCCCTCCACTTT
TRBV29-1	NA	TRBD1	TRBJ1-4	CSVLQGLTNEKLFF	TGCAGCGTGTTACAGGGGTTAACTAATGAAAAACTGTTTTTT
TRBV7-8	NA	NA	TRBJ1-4	CASSSYPNNEKLFF	TGTGCCAGCAGCTCCTACCCCAATAATGAAAAACTGTTTTTT
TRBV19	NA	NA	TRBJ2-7	CASSPQDVSPYEQYF	TGTGCCAGTAGTCCACAGGATGTTTCGCCCTACGAGCAGTACTTC
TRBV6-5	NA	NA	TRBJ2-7	CASSSRGAKQYF	TGTGCCAGCAGTTCTCGCGGAGCTAAGCAGTACTTC
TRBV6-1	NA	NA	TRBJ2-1	CASSEDSTYNEQFF	TGTGCCAGCAGTGAGGACAGTACCTACAATGAGCAGTTCTTC
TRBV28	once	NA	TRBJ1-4	CASSLGLGKTNEKLFF	TGTGCCAGCAGTCTAGGACTGGGAAAAACTAATGAAAAACTGTTTTTT
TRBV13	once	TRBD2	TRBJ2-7	CASRPTSSEHEHYF	TGTGCCAGCAGGCCGACTAGCTCGGAACACGAGCATTACTTC
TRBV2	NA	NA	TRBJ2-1	CASSVGLEQFF	TGTGCCAGCAGTGTTGGACTTGAGCAGTTCTTC
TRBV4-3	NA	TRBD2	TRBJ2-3	CASSQELAGGSDTQYF	TGCGCCAGCAGCCAAGAACTAGCGGGAGGGTCAGATACGCAGTATTTT
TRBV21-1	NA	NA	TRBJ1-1	CASQDRLTTEAFF	TGTGCCAGTCAGGACAGGCTGACCACTGAAGCTTTCTTT
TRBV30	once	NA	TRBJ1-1	CAWRPRTDAEAFF	TGTGCCTGGAGACCTCGGACAGACGCTGAAGCTTTCTTT
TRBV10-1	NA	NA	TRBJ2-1	CASGSLYNEQFF	TGCGCCAGCGGGAGCCTATACAATGAGCAGTTCTTC
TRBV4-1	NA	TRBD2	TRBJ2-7	CASSQVSSGSHEQYF	TGCGCCAGCAGCCAAGTCTCTAGCGGGAGCCACGAGCAGTACTTC